The rows below give T cell receptor beta chains drawn from one sample of a study of T cell changes during pregnancy in multiple sclerosis. Sequencing used immunoSEQ multiplex PCR; TCRdb keeps in-frame clones, though not all of them. The table includes under 50,000 clones, around 90% detected once. The source material was CD4+ T cells from peripheral blood mononuclear cells, sampled in the first trimester of pregnancy. The receptors here all came from a female donor with multiple sclerosis, enrolled in a pregnancy study. The CDR3 runs from the conserved cysteine through the conserved F or W.

J,V,CDR3
TRBJ1-2,TRBV15,CATSRAGARGYTF
TRBJ2-5,TRBV27,CASSGAIQETQYF
TRBJ1-2,TRBV7-9,CASRRIGEVWGYTF
TRBJ1-1,TRBV19,CASSIDGGMNTEAFF
TRBJ2-3,TRBV5-1,CASSLRQGVTDTQYF
TRBJ2-3,TRBV27,CASSFGRGSTDTQYF
TRBJ2-7,TRBV27,CASNRGGTGREQYF
TRBJ1-2,TRBV7-2,CASDRTGGYGYTF
TRBJ1-2,TRBV7-8,CASSLARPLDRGKNYGYTF
TRBJ1-5,TRBV28,CASSLAGGGLNQPQHF
TRBJ1-2,TRBV10-3,CAISELSLNYGYTF
TRBJ1-3,TRBV6-6,CASSLGQDGNTIYF
TRBJ1-3,TRBV7-9,CASSLFGRGTGNTIYF
TRBJ1-5,TRBV2,CASSGFLQGPQHF
TRBJ1-6,TRBV5-6,CASSLSLRNSPLHF
TRBJ2-7,TRBV29-1,CSVEGHPAGAGNYEQYF
TRBJ1-1,TRBV19,CASSKAGRTEAFF
TRBJ2-5,TRBV5-1,CASSMTSGRTEETQYF